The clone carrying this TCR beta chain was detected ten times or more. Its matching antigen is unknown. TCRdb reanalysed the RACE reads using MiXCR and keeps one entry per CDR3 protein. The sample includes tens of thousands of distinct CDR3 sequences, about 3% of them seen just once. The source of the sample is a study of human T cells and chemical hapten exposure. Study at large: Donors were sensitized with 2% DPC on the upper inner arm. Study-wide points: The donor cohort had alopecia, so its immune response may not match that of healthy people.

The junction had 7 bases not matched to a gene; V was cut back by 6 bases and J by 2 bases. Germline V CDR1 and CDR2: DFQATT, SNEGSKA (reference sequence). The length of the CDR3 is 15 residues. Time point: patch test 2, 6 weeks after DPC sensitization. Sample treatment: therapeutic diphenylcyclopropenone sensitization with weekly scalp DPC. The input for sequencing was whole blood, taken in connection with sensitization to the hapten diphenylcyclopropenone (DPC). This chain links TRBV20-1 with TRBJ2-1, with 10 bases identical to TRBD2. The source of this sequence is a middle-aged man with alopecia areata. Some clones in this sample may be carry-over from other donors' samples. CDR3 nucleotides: TGCAGTGCCAGACCACTAGCGGGGACCTACAATGAGCAGTTCTTC. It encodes CSARPLAGTYNEQFF.